This T cell receptor beta chain appears in the sequencing data of a study of beta chain features in type 1 diabetes. The sample holds a few counts of this clone. The antigen is not known. The CDR3 has 15 residues. Germline assignment: CDR1 MDHEN and CDR2 SYDVKM. Unmatched junction bases numbered 11, after V lost 5 bases and J lost 5 bases. The investigators reverse transcribed all of the isolated RNA, so they sequenced expressed TCRB transcripts. TCRdb's copy holds only in-frame clones and misses some; the assay was immunoSEQ multiplex PCR. The repertoire holds around 430,000 clones, about 29% seen once, with 0.065% in the top ten. Study conclusions and caveats: Across all four CD4+ subsets, people with type 1 diabetes showed modestly shorter TCRB CDR3s.

The chain couples TRBV28 to TRBJ2-5; 7 positions match TRBD1. This clonotype originated in a man aged 18 to 29 in good health. The sample consisted of naive CD4+ T cells from blood. This CDR3 is CASSGDRAVGETQYF. In DNA, the CDR3 is TGTGCCAGCAGTGGAGACAGGGCGGTTGGTGAGACCCAGTACTTC. The full variable domain, with the rest looked up from reference TRBV28 and TRBJ2-5, is DVKVTQSSRYLVKRTGEKVFLECVQDMDHENMFWYRQDPGLGLRLIYFSYDVKMKEKGDIPEGYSVSREKKERFSLILESASTNQTSMYLCASSGDRAVGETQYFGPGTRLLVL.